This entry lists 22 T cell receptor beta chains sequenced from one sample in a study of blood T cell repertoires in COVID-19. The table came from immunoSEQ multiplex PCR; TCRdb's copy has only in-frame clones and leaves some out. The table includes around 100,000 clones, about nine tenths detected once. Sequencing input: peripheral blood. The source of these receptors is a man between 18 and 35 years old with acute or convalescent COVID-19.

The V call is TRBV5-1, the J call TRBJ1-1; D gene unclear. The CDR3 runs to 14 residues. Germline V gene data show CDR1 as SGHRS and CDR2 as YFSETQ. V lost 4 bases to trimming and J lost 1 base, with 11 bases between them. The CDR3 spells CASSHFSGNTEAFF. The CDR3 DNA reads as TGCGCCAGCAGCCATTTCTCAGGGAACACTGAAGCTTTCTTT.

The chain is built from TRBV27 and TRBJ1-2; D ambiguous. V shed 3 bases and J shed 6 bases, with 14 bases lying between them. Germline V CDR1 and CDR2: MNHEY, SMNVEV (reference sequence). CDR3 size: 14 residues. CDR3 sequence reads: CASSLVFEADGYTF. CDR3 sequence (DNA): TGTGCCAGCAGTTTGGTTTTTGAGGCAGATGGCTACACCTTC.

The chain carries TRBV11-2 and TRBJ1-1, with 7 bases identical to TRBD1. CDR1 is SGHAT, CDR2 FQNNGV, per germline. This CDR3 has 15 amino acids. With V trimmed by 0 bases and J by 1 base, 2 bases remained unmatched. The CDR3 loop is CASSLEGQQNTEAFF. In nucleotides, the CDR3 is TGTGCCAGCAGCTTAGAGGGACAGCAGAACACTGAAGCTTTCTTT.

About this clone: At one end the junction does not follow the germline gene, possibly because of a read error. This chain uses TRBV5-1 with TRBJ2-5, with D possibly called TRBD1 or TRBD2 (5 bases each). The CDR3 is made up of 14 amino acids. Germline V gene lookup returns CDR1 SGHRS and CDR2 YFSETQ. The CDR3: CASRLGVASETQYF. The CDR3 bases are TGCGCCAGCAGGTTGGGGGTAGCGTCGGAGACCCAGTACTTC.

The V and J genes are TRBV21-1 and TRBJ1-5; TRBD1, the D gene given by the table, was not confirmed from the DNA. TRBV21-1 is noted as a pseudogene. This CDR3 has 18 residues. Here the CDR3 DNA reads TGTGCCAGCAGCAAAGCTTTGACAGGGAAACAGGCTAATCAGCCCCAGCATTTT. Protein sequence: CASSKALTGKQANQPQHF.

The chain joins TRBV6-5 to TRBJ1-1; D gene uncertain. Trimming shortened V by 5 bases and J by 5 bases, and 9 bases separated the two germline ends. The germline V gene has CDR1 MNHEY and CDR2 SVGAGI. The CDR3 extends over 12 amino acids. The CDR3 protein is CASSIHLTEAFF. The DNA of the CDR3 is TGTGCCAGCAGTATACACCTGACTGAAGCTTTCTTT.

The V gene is TRBV19, the J gene TRBJ1-5; the match to TRBD1 covers 7 bases. This CDR3 is 14 amino acids long. The germline gives CDR1 LNHDA, CDR2 SQIVND (reference sequence). The V segment lost 4 bases and the J segment 6 bases; nucleotides outside the gene matches: 6. The CDR3 sequence is CASSTTGESQPQHF. The CDR3 DNA sequence: TGTGCCAGTAGTACTACAGGGGAGAGTCAGCCCCAGCATTTT.

This clone was seen once. J is TRBJ2-3 and V is TRBV30, with TRBD1 matching 9 bases. CDR3 length: 12 residues. Germline V lookup: CDR1 GTSNPN, CDR2 SVGIG (reference sequence). V was clipped by 8 bases and J by 3 bases; unmatched bases: 3. CDR3 DNA sequence: TGTGCCGGTGACAGGGGGACAGATACGCAGTATTTT. Translating it yields CAGDRGTDTQYF. The complete variable domain, with remaining parts taken from reference TRBV30 and TRBJ2-3, reads SQTIHQWPATLVQPVGSPLSLECTVEGTSNPNLYWYRQAAGRGLQLLFYSVGIGQISSEVPQNLSASRPQDRQFILSSKKLLLSDSGFYLCAGDRGTDTQYFGPGTRLTVL.

The chain carries TRBV19 and TRBJ1-5; D possibly corresponds to TRBD1 (5 bases). This CDR3 has 16 amino acids. The ends were cut back, 1 base at V and 11 bases at J, with 21 bases in the middle. Germline CDR1 reads LNHDA; CDR2 reads SQIVND (reference sequence). The CDR3 nucleotides are TGTGCCAGTAGTATAGTGGGGCAGGCCGATGGGGAGGCCCAGCATTTT. Protein product: CASSIVGQADGEAQHF.

V and J are TRBV4-2 and TRBJ1-6, with no clear D. This CDR3 region has 17 residues. Trimming pared 1 base from V and 0 bases from J, leaving 10 bases between. Germline assignment: CDR1 LGHNA and CDR2 YNFKEQ. The CDR3 DNA reads TGTGCCAGCAGCCAAGTTATTCAGGTCTCCTATAATTCACCCCTCCACTTT. Translating it yields CASSQVIQVSYNSPLHF.

V and J are TRBV5-4 and TRBJ1-5; possible D gene TRBD1, 6 bases. CDR3 length: 14 residues. The V end lost 0 bases, the J end lost 3 bases, and 7 bases lay between the germline ends. Germline CDR1 is SGHNT and CDR2 is YYREEE (reference sequence). CDR3 loop: CASSLAGDNQPQHF. The CDR3, as DNA: TGTGCCAGCAGCTTGGCAGGGGACAATCAGCCCCAGCATTTT.

The chain couples TRBV27 to TRBJ2-7, with a possible D match to TRBD2 (6 bases). This CDR3 is 14 amino acids long. Germline CDR1 MNHEY, CDR2 SMNVEV (reference sequence). Trimming took off 0 bases at V and 4 bases at J, with 10 bases between the two ends. The CDR3 sequence: CASSLSRGGYEQYF. The CDR3 DNA reads as TGTGCCAGCAGTTTATCGAGGGGAGGATACGAGCAGTACTTC.

The chain is built from TRBV27 and TRBJ1-6; weak D call: TRBD1 (6 bases). Trimming shortened V by 0 bases and J by 1 base, and 10 bases separated the two germline ends. CDR3 length: 17 amino acids. From germline, CDR1 is MNHEY and CDR2 SMNVEV (reference sequence). CDR3 sequence reads: CASSLSTGRSYNSPLHF. CDR3 bases: TGTGCCAGCAGTTTATCGACAGGACGGTCCTATAATTCACCCCTCCACTTT.

The genes are TRBV10-2 and TRBJ2-1; D may be TRBD2 (6 bases). Germline V lookup: CDR1 WSHSY, CDR2 SAAADI. This CDR3 spans 16 amino acids. Trimming left V 7 bases short and J 0 bases short, with 16 bases between. DNA of the CDR3: TGCGCCAGCACCCGGGACCTAGCGAGCTCCTACAATGAGCAGTTCTTC. It translates to CASTRDLASSYNEQFF.

V and J are TRBV7-9 and TRBJ1-5; TRBD1 agrees at 8 bases. The CDR3 extends over 15 amino acids. CDR1 SEHNR and CDR2 FQNEAQ come from the germline V gene (reference sequence). The trim removed 5 bases at V and 5 bases at J, leaving 8 bases unmatched. CDR3 region: CASSPGTGYHQPQHF. The DNA of the CDR3 is TGTGCCAGCAGCCCAGGGACAGGTTACCATCAGCCCCAGCATTTT.

The CDR3 nucleotides read TGTGCCAGCAGCCAAGTTTCCGGACAGGGGCCCCTGGGCACTGAAGCTTTCTTT. This sequence encodes CASSQVSGQGPLGTEAFF. V and J are TRBV3-1 (or the pseudogene TRBV3-2) and TRBJ1-1; 9 nucleotides match TRBD1. CDR1 and CDR2 from the germline V gene are LGHDT and YNNKEL (reference sequence). Trimming took 1 base from V and 4 from J; bases not matched to a gene: 13. The CDR3 contains 18 residues.

V gene TRBV6-6 combines with J gene TRBJ2-7, with TRBD2 identical over 10 bases. The length of the CDR3 is 14 residues. CDR1 MNHNY and CDR2 SVGAGI come from the germline V gene (reference sequence). V dropped 7 bases and J dropped 4; count of bases not matched to a gene: 7. The CDR3 DNA sequence: TGTGCCAGCAATAAGGCTAGCGGGAGTTACGAGCAGTACTTC. Residues: CASNKASGSYEQYF.

This sequence joins TRBV6-5 and TRBJ1-6, with 7 bases identical to TRBD1. The CDR3 consists of 15 residues. Germline CDR1 reads MNHEY; CDR2 reads SVGAGI. Trimming at V came to 7 bases and at J to 6 bases, leaving 9 bases not matched to a gene. This chain's CDR3 is CASKRDSQLNSPLHF. As DNA, the CDR3 is TGTGCCAGCAAAAGGGACAGCCAACTTAATTCACCCCTCCACTTT.

The J gene is TRBJ2-7, the V gene TRBV6-5, with 11 nucleotides matching TRBD1. The CDR3 covers 14 residues. Germline V lookup: CDR1 MNHEY, CDR2 SVGAGI. V gave up 6 bases and J gave up 7 bases; unmatched junction bases: 8. Written as DNA, the CDR3 is TGTGCCAGCAGAGCCGCCGGGACAGGGGGGGAGCAGTACTTC. This encodes CASRAAGTGGEQYF.

The chain carries TRBV3-1 (or the pseudogene TRBV3-2) and TRBJ2-1, with 9 bases lining up with TRBD2. Per the germline V gene, CDR1 is LGHDT and CDR2 is YNNKEL (reference sequence). V gave up 1 base and J gave up 2 bases; unmatched junction bases: 6. The CDR3 sequence is 17 residues long. The CDR3 region has the DNA TGTGCCAGCAGCCAAGTGATAGCGGGGGTAACCTACAATGAGCAGTTCTTC. Translation: CASSQVIAGVTYNEQFF.

The count of this clone is one. The J gene is TRBJ1-4, the V gene TRBV5-1; 11 nucleotides align to TRBD1. Germline assignment: CDR1 SGHRS and CDR2 YFSETQ. The ends lost 3 bases at V and 8 bases at J; junction bases unmatched: 6. The CDR3 totals 15 residues. The CDR3 DNA follows: TGCGCCAGCAGCTCTGATGGGACAGGGGGAGAAAAACTGTTTTTT. Its protein is CASSSDGTGGEKLFF.

The chain has TRBV27 and TRBJ2-2, with D uncertain. The germline gives CDR1 MNHEY, CDR2 SMNVEV (reference sequence). The CDR3 is made up of 17 amino acids. V was cut by 1 base and J by 0 bases, with 12 bases left in between. The CDR3 here is CASSLFGIGSNTGELFF. CDR3 in DNA: TGTGCCAGCAGTTTATTCGGTATCGGTTCGAACACCGGGGAGCTGTTTTTT.